This T cell receptor beta chain comes out of a study of blood T cell repertoires in COVID-19. Study in general: Researchers got acute and convalescent COVID-19 samples from the United States, Italy and Spain. Nucleic acid was either cDNA or gDNA, and it came from T cells, B-cell-depleted T cells, or PBMCs.

The CDR3 runs 15 residues. Germline CDR1 SGHDN, CDR2 FVKESK. V shed 4 bases and J 7 bases; nucleotides not matched to a gene: 8. Original data processing: Using reference gene primer amplification, nucleated cell counts were estimated. Assay used: immunoSEQ multiplex PCR; TCRdb lists only in-frame clones, some missing. V, J and clone size derive from that table, while D and trimming were established from the DNA sequence. The sample records 20,000 to 30,000 clones, 70% to 90% being singletons. The gene calls are TRBV14 and TRBJ2-7; 12 bases are shared with TRBD2. The sequenced sample consisted of peripheral blood. The sequence was obtained from a woman aged 80 or over with acute or convalescent COVID-19. CDR3 sequence reads: CASSPALAGGGEQYF. Written as DNA, the CDR3 is TGTGCCAGCAGCCCCGCACTAGCGGGAGGTGGAGAGCAGTACTTC.